These 26 T cell receptor beta chains were sequenced from one sample in a study of pediatric ulcerative colitis. Method: immunoSEQ multiplex PCR; TCRdb's copy keeps in-frame clones and lacks some. Here the sample spans about 64,000 clones, about 86% being singletons. Material for sequencing was blood. Source of these receptors: a boy between 10 and 17 years old with severe ulcerative colitis.

This sequence joins TRBV30 and TRBJ1-1, with D possibly TRBD1 on 5 matching bases. Germline V gene data show CDR1 as GTSNPN and CDR2 as SVGIG (reference sequence). V lost 4 bases, J lost 5 bases, and 14 bases lay in between. The CDR3 sequence is 13 residues long. CDR3 region: CAWTPSGTTEAFF. The DNA of the CDR3 is TGTGCCTGGACTCCTTCAGGGACGACTGAAGCTTTCTTT.

In this sample, this clone turned up a few times. A junction boundary mismatches the germline segment, possibly from a read error. V gene TRBV11-1 combines with J gene TRBJ1-1, with no clear D. The germline gives CDR1 SGHAT, CDR2 FQDESV (reference sequence). This CDR3 has 12 residues. The CDR3, as DNA: TGTGCCAGCAGCTTAGCAAACAGTGAAGCTTTCTTT. Translating it yields CASSLANSEAFF. Combining the CDR3 with reference TRBV11-1 and TRBJ1-1 gives the whole variable domain EAEVAQSPRYKITEKSQAVAFWCDPISGHATLYWYRQILGQGPELLVQFQDESVVDDSQLPKDRFSAERLKGVDSTLKIQPAELGDSAMYLCASSLANSEAFFGQGTRLTVV.

This clone was detected only a few times. The chain employs TRBV7-6 and TRBJ2-1, with D perhaps being TRBD1 or TRBD2 (5 bases each). The V and J ends lost 5 bases and 7 bases respectively, with 9 bases between them. Germline CDR1 SGHVS, CDR2 FNYEAQ. The CDR3 has 12 amino acids. Written as DNA, the CDR3 is TGTGCCAGCAGCACCGGGACGAATGAGCAGTTCTTC. Translation gives CASSTGTNEQFF.

V and J are TRBV5-1 and TRBJ2-7, with 10 bases matching TRBD1. The CDR3 covers 14 residues. CDR1 and CDR2 from the germline V gene are SGHRS and YFSETQ. The V gene end was trimmed by 4 bases and the J gene end by 2 bases; junction bases not matched to a gene: 3. CDR3 residues: CASSDGQGAYEQYF. The CDR3 DNA is TGCGCCAGCAGCGATGGACAGGGGGCCTACGAGCAGTACTTC.

The chain uses TRBV9 and TRBJ2-7, with 10 bases lining up with TRBD2. This CDR3 is 15 amino acids long. Germline assignment: CDR1 SGDLS and CDR2 YYNGEE. Trimming removed 3 bases from V and 0 bases from J; junction bases left unmatched: 3. CDR3 sequence: CASSAGLASSYEQYF. As DNA, the CDR3 is TGTGCCAGCAGCGCGGGACTAGCGAGCTCCTACGAGCAGTACTTC.

The CDR3 sequence is CASSPGPRGTEAFF. CDR3 DNA sequence: TGTGCCAGCAGCCCCGGGCCCCGAGGGACTGAAGCTTTCTTT. The rearrangement links TRBV11-3 to TRBJ1-1; D not resolved. Looked up from germline, CDR1 is SGHNT and CDR2 is YENEEA. Between the trimmed V and J ends, which lost 5 bases and 5 bases, there was a span of 15 bases. The CDR3 is 14 amino acids.

The table lists this clone with a count of one. The chain employs TRBV29-1 and TRBJ1-1, with no clear D. This CDR3 is built from 13 residues. Trimming shortened V by 4 bases and J by 1 base, and 10 bases separated the two germline ends. Germline values: CDR1 SQVTM, CDR2 ANQGSEA. The DNA for the CDR3 is TGCAGCGTTGCGCAGAAGGCGAACACTGAAGCTTTCTTT. It translates to CSVAQKANTEAFF.

This sequence joins TRBV30 and TRBJ2-3, with D perhaps assigned TRBD1 or TRBD2 (6 bases each). V lost 3 bases, J lost 0 bases, and 16 bases lay in between. From germline, CDR1 is GTSNPN and CDR2 SVGIG (reference sequence). The CDR3 contains 16 residues. Here the CDR3 DNA reads TGTGCCTGGAGAGATGGGGGGCCCGCTAGCACAGATACGCAGTATTTT. Its protein product is CAWRDGGPASTDTQYF. Looking up the rest from reference TRBV30 and TRBJ2-3 gives the full variable domain: SQTIHQWPATLVQPVGSPLSLECTVEGTSNPNLYWYRQAAGRGLQLLFYSVGIGQISSEVPQNLSASRPQDRQFILSSKKLLLSDSGFYLCAWRDGGPASTDTQYFGPGTRLTVL.

The chain links TRBV29-1 to TRBJ1-1, with TRBD1 matching 7 bases. Unmatched junction bases numbered 0, after V lost 4 bases and J lost 1 base. Germline V gene lookup returns CDR1 SQVTM and CDR2 ANQGSEA. CDR3 length equals 12 residues. The CDR3: CSVGQGNTEAFF. The CDR3, as DNA: TGCAGCGTTGGACAGGGGAACACTGAAGCTTTCTTT.

This clone came up once. Within the sample, other DNA sequences also encode this same CDR3. The chain has TRBV19 and TRBJ2-1; no clear D gene. CDR1 and CDR2 from the germline V gene are LNHDA and SQIVND (reference sequence). CDR3 size: 11 residues. Trimming shortened V by 3 bases and J by 6 bases, and 3 bases separated the two germline ends. The CDR3, as DNA: TGTGCCAGTAGTATGGGCAATGAGCAGTTCTTC. Its translation is CASSMGNEQFF.

This clone was seen only once. The genes are TRBV11-2 and TRBJ1-2, with TRBD1 identical over 12 bases. The J segment lost 5 bases and the V segment lost 5 bases, leaving 12 bases of the junction unmatched. Per the germline V gene, CDR1 is SGHAT and CDR2 is FQNNGV. The CDR3 runs 17 residues. The CDR3 loop reads CASSKTGTGGSRYGYTF. The CDR3, as DNA: TGTGCCAGCAGCAAGACCGGGACAGGGGGCTCTAGATATGGCTACACCTTC.

This chain links TRBV27 with TRBJ1-5, with 7 bases lining up with TRBD1. The CDR3 has 16 amino acids. CDR1 and CDR2 from the germline V gene are MNHEY and SMNVEV (reference sequence). V lost 5 bases, J lost 0 bases, and 7 bases stayed unmatched. The CDR3 sequence is CASSPTTGFSNQPQHF. CDR3 DNA sequence: TGTGCCAGCAGTCCTACGACAGGGTTTAGCAATCAGCCCCAGCATTTT.

The sample holds one count of this clone. The chain couples TRBV14 to TRBJ2-1, with 8 positions matching TRBD2. V lost 4 bases to trimming and J lost 4 bases; unmatched junction nucleotides: 6. Per germline, CDR1 SGHDN and CDR2 FVKESK. This CDR3 is 15 amino acids long. The DNA of the CDR3 is TGTGCCAGCAGCCGCAGCAGCGGGGGTTACAATGAGCAGTTCTTC. The encoded protein is CASSRSSGGYNEQFF.

Notes on this clone: The junction departs from the called germline gene at one end, perhaps through a read error. V and J are TRBV7-7 and TRBJ1-1; D remains ambiguous. CDR1 and CDR2 (germline): SSHAT, FNYEAQ (reference sequence). This CDR3 has 14 residues. CDR3 loop: CASSSRRWHTEAFF. CDR3 DNA: TGTGCTAGCAGCTCCCGCAGGTGGCACACTGAAGCTTTCTTT.

This chain uses TRBV4-1 with TRBJ1-1, with TRBD1 identical over 7 bases. Germline loops: CDR1 MGHRA, CDR2 YSYEKL. The V gene end was trimmed by 0 bases and the J gene end by 4 bases; junction bases not matched to a gene: 8. The CDR3 contains 16 residues. The CDR3 sequence is CASSQEGLGGFTEAFF. The CDR3 DNA sequence: TGCGCCAGCAGCCAAGAGGGGTTAGGGGGCTTCACTGAAGCTTTCTTT.

This clone is a singleton in its sample. The rearrangement uses TRBV7-2 and TRBJ2-1; a weak D match, TRBD2 (6 bases). The CDR3 spans 14 residues. Germline loops: CDR1 SGHTA, CDR2 FQGNSA. Trimming removed 4 bases from V and 3 bases from J, with 10 bases in between. CDR3 sequence reads: CASSSGLFYNEQFF. CDR3 bases: TGTGCCAGCAGCTCAGGACTATTCTACAATGAGCAGTTCTTC.

This chain links TRBV12-5 with TRBJ2-1; TRBD2 agrees at 10 bases. The CDR3 sequence is 14 residues long. V dropped 3 bases and J dropped 8; count of bases not matched to a gene: 4. Germline V gene data show CDR1 as LGHNT and CDR2 as FRNRAP. The CDR3 spells CASGFLLAGDEQFF. The DNA for the CDR3 is TGTGCTAGTGGTTTTTTGCTAGCGGGAGATGAGCAGTTCTTC.

This clone was seen more than once but under ten times. The rearrangement joins TRBV7-2 to TRBJ1-2; the D is unclear. The CDR3 contains 11 residues. V gave up 5 bases and J gave up 4 bases, with 5 bases separating them. Germline V gene sequence: CDR1 SGHTA, CDR2 FQGNSA. The CDR3 DNA sequence: TGTGCCAGCAGCAGGGTCTATGGCTACACCTTC. It is translated as CASSRVYGYTF. The variable domain in full, with the rest retrieved from reference TRBV7-2 and TRBJ1-2, is GAGVSQSPSNKVTEKGKDVELRCDPISGHTALYWYRQSLGQGLEFLIYFQGNSAPDKSGLPSDRFSAERTGGSVSTLTIQRTQQEDSAVYLCASSRVYGYTFGSGTRLTVV.

This sequence joins TRBV4-1 and TRBJ2-5; D may be TRBD1 (6 bases). The end of the DNA fits TRBJ2-7 better, so the J call may be wrong. Looked up from germline, CDR1 is MGHRA and CDR2 is YSYEKL. There are 14 residues in the CDR3. Written as DNA, the CDR3 is TGCGCCAGCAGCCTAGGGGGTAGCTCCTACGAGCAGTACTTC. This gives the protein CASSLGGSSYEQYF.

The V call is TRBV29-1, the J call TRBJ2-3, with D hard to call. V was pared by 6 bases and J by 2 bases, with 15 bases between. This CDR3 has 14 residues. From germline, CDR1 is SQVTM and CDR2 ANQGSEA. The CDR3 loop reads CSVPSGRNTDTQYF. In DNA, the CDR3 is TGCAGCGTCCCGTCCGGTCGTAACACAGATACGCAGTATTTT.

V gene TRBV6-5 combines with J gene TRBJ2-3; the D is unclear. V was trimmed by 8 bases and J by 4 bases, leaving 13 bases between them. CDR3 length equals 13 residues. Germline CDR1 reads MNHEY; CDR2 reads SVGAGI. The CDR3 DNA sequence: TGTGCCAGCTCTACAAACTTGCCAGATACGCAGTATTTT. This translates into CASSTNLPDTQYF.

The rearrangement uses TRBV5-4 and TRBJ2-1; TRBD2 is a possible D gene (6 bases). The CDR3 contains 19 residues. Between the trimmed V and J ends, which lost 1 base and 3 bases, there was a span of 23 bases. Germline V lookup: CDR1 SGHNT, CDR2 YYREEE (reference sequence). The DNA of the CDR3 is TGTGCCAGCAGCTTGTTGGGACTCGCCTTTGAGGAGGGCTACAATGAGCAGTTCTTC. Its protein product is CASSLLGLAFEEGYNEQFF.

The V gene is TRBV18, the J gene TRBJ2-1, with D possibly being TRBD1 (6 bases). Looked up from germline, CDR1 is KGHSH and CDR2 is LQKENI. V lost 4 bases and J lost 6, with 16 bases in between. CDR3 size: 15 residues. This CDR3 is CASSRTAQGANEQFF. The CDR3 nucleotides are TGTGCCAGCTCACGGACAGCACAGGGCGCCAATGAGCAGTTCTTC.

This clone has only one observation. V and J are TRBV19 and TRBJ2-7, with 7 bases aligning to TRBD2. Germline V CDR1 and CDR2: LNHDA, SQIVND (reference sequence). The CDR3 sequence is 16 residues long. V shed 4 bases, J shed 1 base, and the junction held 10 bases outside the gene matches. For the CDR3, the DNA is TGTGCCAGTAGTACTCGAGCGGGGTTAGCTTCCTACGAGCAGTACTTC. Translation gives CASSTRAGLASYEQYF.

The chain carries TRBV27 and TRBJ1-1; a weak D match, TRBD1 (6 bases). Trimming took 3 bases from V and 6 from J, leaving 14 bases between them. Germline loops: CDR1 MNHEY, CDR2 SMNVEV (reference sequence). The CDR3 spans 14 residues. This CDR3 reads CASSFYRDNAEAFF. In DNA form, the CDR3 reads TGTGCCAGCAGTTTCTACCGGGACAACGCTGAAGCTTTCTTT.

V gene TRBV4-1 combines with J gene TRBJ2-1; D may be TRBD2 (6 bases). Trimming stripped 4 bases from V and 7 bases from J, with 20 bases between. Germline V lookup: CDR1 MGHRA, CDR2 YSYEKL. The CDR3 runs to 16 residues. CDR3 nucleotide sequence: TGCGCCAGCAGCCCGGCAGGGCGGGAACTAAGGAATGAGCAGTTCTTC. It codes for CASSPAGRELRNEQFF.